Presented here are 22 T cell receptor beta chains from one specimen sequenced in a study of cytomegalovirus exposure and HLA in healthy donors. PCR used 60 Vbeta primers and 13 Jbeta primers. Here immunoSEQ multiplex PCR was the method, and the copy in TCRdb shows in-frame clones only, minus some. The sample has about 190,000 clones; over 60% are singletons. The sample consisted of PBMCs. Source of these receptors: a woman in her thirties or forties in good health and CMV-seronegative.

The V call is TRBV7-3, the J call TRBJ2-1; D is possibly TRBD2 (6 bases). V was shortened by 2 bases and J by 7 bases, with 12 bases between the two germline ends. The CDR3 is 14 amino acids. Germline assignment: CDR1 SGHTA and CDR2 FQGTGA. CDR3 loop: CASSLSGAGNEQFF. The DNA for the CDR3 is TGTGCCAGCAGCTTATCGGGTGCGGGGAATGAGCAGTTCTTC.

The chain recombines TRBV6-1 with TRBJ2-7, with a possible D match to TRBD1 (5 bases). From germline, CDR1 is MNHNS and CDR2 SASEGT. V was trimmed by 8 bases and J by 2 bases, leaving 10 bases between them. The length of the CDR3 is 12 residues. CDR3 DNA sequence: TGTGCCAGCCAAGGGGATACCTACGAGCAGTACTTC. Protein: CASQGDTYEQYF.

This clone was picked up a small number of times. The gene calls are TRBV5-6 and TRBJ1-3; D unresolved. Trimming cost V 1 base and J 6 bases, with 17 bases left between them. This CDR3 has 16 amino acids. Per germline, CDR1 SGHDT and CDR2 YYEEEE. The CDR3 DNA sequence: TGTGCCAGCAGCTTGCCCTCACTGAGGGCAGAAAACACCATATATTTT. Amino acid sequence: CASSLPSLRAENTIYF. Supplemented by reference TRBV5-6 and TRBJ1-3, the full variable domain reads DAGVTQSPTHLIKTRGQQVTLRCSPKSGHDTVSWYQQALGQGPQFIFQYYEEEERQRGNFPDRFSGHQFPNYSSELNVNALLLGDSALYLCASSLPSLRAENTIYFGEGSWLTVV.

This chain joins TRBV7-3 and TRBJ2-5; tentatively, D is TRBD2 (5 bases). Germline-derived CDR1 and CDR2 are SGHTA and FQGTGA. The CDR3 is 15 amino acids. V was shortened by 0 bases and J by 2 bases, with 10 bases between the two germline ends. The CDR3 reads CASSLTGSRQETQYF. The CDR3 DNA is TGTGCCAGCAGCTTAACGGGGAGCCGTCAAGAGACCCAGTACTTC.

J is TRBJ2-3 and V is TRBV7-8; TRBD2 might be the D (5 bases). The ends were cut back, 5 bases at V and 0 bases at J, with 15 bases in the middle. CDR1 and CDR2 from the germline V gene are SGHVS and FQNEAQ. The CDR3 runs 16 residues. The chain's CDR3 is CASSPKGGLSTDTQYF. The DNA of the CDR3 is TGTGCCAGCAGCCCAAAAGGCGGGTTAAGCACAGATACGCAGTATTTT.

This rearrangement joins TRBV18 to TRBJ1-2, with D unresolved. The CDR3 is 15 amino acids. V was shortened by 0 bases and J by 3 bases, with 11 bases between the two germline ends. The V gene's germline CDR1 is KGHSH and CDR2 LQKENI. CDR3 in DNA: TGTGCCAGCTCACCACCGGTGGGCCGCGACTATGGCTACACCTTC. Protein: CASSPPVGRDYGYTF.

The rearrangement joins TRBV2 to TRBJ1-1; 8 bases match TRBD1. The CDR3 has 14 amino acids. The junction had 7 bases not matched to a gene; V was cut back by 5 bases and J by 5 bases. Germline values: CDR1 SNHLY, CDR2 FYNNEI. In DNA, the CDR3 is TGTGCCAGCAGTATACGACAGGGGAGGACTGAAGCTTTCTTT. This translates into CASSIRQGRTEAFF.

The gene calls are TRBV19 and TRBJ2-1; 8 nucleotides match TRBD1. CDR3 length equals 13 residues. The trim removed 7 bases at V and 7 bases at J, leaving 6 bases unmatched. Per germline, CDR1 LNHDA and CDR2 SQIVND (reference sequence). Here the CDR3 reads CASMNRGRNEQFF. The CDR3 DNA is TGTGCCAGTATGAACAGGGGGAGGAATGAGCAGTTCTTC.

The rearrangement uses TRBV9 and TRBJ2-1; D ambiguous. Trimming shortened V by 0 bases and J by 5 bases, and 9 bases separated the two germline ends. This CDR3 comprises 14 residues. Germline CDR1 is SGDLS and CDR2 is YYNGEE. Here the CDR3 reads CASSVGGSNNEQFF. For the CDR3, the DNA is TGTGCCAGCAGCGTAGGAGGATCGAACAATGAGCAGTTCTTC.

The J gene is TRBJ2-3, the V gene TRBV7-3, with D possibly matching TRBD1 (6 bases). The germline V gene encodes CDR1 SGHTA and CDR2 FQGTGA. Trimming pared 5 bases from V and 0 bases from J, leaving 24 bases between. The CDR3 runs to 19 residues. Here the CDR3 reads CASSRRDIRTGQSTDTQYF. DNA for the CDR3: TGTGCCAGCAGCCGCAGGGACATCCGGACCGGGCAAAGCACAGATACGCAGTATTTT.

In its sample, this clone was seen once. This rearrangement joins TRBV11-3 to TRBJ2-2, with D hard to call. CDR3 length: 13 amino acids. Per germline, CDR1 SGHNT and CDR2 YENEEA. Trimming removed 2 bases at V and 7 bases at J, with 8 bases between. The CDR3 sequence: CASSLMVSGELFF. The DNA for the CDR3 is TGTGCCAGCAGCTTAATGGTGAGCGGGGAGCTGTTTTTT.

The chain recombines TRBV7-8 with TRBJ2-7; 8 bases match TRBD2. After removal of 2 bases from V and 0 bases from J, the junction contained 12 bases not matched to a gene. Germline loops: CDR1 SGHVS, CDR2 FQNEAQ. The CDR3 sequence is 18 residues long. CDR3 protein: CASSLRNGRAGSSYEQYV. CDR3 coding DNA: TGTGCCAGCAGCTTACGGAACGGGAGGGCCGGCAGCTCCTACGAGCAGTACGTC.

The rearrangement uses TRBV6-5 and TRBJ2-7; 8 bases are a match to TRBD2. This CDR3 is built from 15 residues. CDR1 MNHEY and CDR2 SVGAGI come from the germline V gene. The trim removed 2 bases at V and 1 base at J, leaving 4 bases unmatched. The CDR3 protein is CASSYRPGGSYEQYV. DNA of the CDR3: TGTGCCAGCAGTTACCGGCCGGGAGGGTCCTACGAGCAGTACGTC.

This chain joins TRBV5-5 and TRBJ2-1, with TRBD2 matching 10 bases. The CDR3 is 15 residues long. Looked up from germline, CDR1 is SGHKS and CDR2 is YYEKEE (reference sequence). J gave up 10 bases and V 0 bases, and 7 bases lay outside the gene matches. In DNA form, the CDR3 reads TGTGCCAGCAGCTTGGATAGCGGGAGGCCCAGAGAGCAGTTCTTC. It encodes CASSLDSGRPREQFF.

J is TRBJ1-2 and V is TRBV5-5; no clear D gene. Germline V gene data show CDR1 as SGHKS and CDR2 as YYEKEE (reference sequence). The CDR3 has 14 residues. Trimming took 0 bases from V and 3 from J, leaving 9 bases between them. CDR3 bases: TGTGCCAGCAGCTTGGCCGAGAATCACTATGGCTACACCTTC. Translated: CASSLAENHYGYTF.

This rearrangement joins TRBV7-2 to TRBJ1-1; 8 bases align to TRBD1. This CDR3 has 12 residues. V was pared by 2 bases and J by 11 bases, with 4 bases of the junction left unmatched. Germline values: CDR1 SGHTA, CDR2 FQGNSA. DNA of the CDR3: TGTGCCAGCAGCTTAAGACAGGGGCGCGCTTTCTTT. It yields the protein CASSLRQGRAFF.

CDR3 DNA: TGTGCCAGCAGTCCCGGGACAGGGGGCCCCTACGAGCAGTACTTC. Translated, it gives CASSPGTGGPYEQYF. The chain employs TRBV27 and TRBJ2-7; the match to TRBD1 covers 12 bases. CDR1 and CDR2 from the germline V gene are MNHEY and SMNVEV (reference sequence). The CDR3 covers 15 residues. V gave up 5 bases and J gave up 2 bases; unmatched junction bases: 4.

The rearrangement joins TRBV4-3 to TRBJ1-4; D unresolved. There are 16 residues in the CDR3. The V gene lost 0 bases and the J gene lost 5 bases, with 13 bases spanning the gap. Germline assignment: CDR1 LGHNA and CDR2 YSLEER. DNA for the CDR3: TGCGCCAGCAGCCAAGATTTCGCGAAGAGAAATGAAAAACTGTTTTTT. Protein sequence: CASSQDFAKRNEKLFF.

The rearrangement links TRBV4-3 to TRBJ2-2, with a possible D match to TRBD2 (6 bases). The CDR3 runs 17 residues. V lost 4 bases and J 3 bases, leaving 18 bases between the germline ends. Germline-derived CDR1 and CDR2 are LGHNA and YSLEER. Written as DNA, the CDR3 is TGCGCCAGCAGCCGCCCGGGGGTAGCGGTAGACACCGGGGAGCTGTTTTTT. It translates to CASSRPGVAVDTGELFF.

This chain's CDR3 is CASSGQQGPRAEKLFF. As DNA, the CDR3 is TGTGCCAGTAGTGGACAACAGGGGCCCCGGGCTGAAAAACTGTTTTTT. This sequence joins TRBV19 and TRBJ1-4; TRBD1 matches 7 bases. Unmatched junction bases numbered 13, after V lost 5 bases and J lost 7 bases. Germline lookup yields CDR1 LNHDA and CDR2 SQIVND (reference sequence). The CDR3 runs 16 residues. The complete variable domain, with remaining parts taken from reference TRBV19 and TRBJ1-4, reads DGGITQSPKYLFRKEGQNVTLSCEQNLNHDAMYWYRQDPGQGLRLIYYSQIVNDFQKGDIAEGYSVSREKKESFPLTVTSAQKNPTAFYLCASSGQQGPRAEKLFFGSGTQLSVL.

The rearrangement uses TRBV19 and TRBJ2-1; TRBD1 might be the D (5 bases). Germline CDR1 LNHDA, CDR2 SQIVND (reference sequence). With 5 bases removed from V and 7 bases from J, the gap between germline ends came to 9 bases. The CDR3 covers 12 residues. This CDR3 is CASSHPGNEQFF. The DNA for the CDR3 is TGTGCCAGTAGTCATCCAGGGAATGAGCAGTTCTTC.

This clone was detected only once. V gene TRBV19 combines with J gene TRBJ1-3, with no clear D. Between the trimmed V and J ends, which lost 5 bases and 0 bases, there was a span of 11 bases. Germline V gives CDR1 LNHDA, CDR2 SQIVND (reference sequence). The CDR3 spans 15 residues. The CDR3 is CASSRVIHSGNTIYF. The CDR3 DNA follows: TGTGCCAGTAGTCGGGTTATCCACTCTGGAAACACCATATATTTT.